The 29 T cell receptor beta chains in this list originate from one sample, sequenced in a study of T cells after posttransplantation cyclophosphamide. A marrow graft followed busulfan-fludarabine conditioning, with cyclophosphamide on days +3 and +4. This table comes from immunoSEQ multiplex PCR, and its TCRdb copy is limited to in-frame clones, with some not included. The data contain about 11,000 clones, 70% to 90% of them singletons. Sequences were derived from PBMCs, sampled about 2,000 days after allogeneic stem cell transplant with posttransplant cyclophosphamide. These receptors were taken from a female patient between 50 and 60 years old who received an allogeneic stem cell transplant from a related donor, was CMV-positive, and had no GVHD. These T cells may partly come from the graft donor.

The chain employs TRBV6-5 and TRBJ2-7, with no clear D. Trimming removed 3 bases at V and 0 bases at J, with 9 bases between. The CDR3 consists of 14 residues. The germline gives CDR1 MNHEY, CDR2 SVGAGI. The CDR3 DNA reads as TGTGCCAGCAGTTATAATAGCCACTCCTACGAGCAGTACTTC. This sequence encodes CASSYNSHSYEQYF.

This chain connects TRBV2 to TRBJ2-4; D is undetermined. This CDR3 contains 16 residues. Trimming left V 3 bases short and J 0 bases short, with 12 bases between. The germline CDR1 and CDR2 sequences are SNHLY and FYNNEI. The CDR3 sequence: CASSERLALAKNIQYF. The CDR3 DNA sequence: TGTGCCAGCAGTGAGCGACTCGCTTTAGCCAAAAACATTCAGTACTTC.

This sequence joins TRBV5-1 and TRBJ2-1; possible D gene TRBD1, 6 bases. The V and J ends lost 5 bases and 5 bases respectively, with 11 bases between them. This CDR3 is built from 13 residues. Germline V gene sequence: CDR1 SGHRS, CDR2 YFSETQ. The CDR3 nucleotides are TGCGCCAGCAGTCGGACAGTGGACAATGAGCAGTTCTTC. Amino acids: CASSRTVDNEQFF.

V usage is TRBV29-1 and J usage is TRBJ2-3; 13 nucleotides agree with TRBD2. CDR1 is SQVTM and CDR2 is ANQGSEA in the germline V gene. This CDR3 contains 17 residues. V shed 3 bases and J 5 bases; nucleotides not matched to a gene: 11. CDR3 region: CSVEGGLAGQSGDTQYF. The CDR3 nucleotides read TGCAGCGTTGAGGGGGGACTAGCGGGACAGTCAGGAGATACGCAGTATTTT.

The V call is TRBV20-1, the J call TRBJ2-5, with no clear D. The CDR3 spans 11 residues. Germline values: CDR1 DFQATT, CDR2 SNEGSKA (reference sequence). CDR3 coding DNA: TGCAGGGCTTGGGCCCAAGAGACCCAGTACTTC. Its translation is CRAWAQETQYF.

The CDR3 nucleotides read TGCGCCAGCAGCTTGGGCGGGGGCGGAACCGGGGAGCTGTTTTTT. Residues: CASSLGGGGTGELFF. This rearrangement joins TRBV5-1 to TRBJ2-2, with D possibly matching TRBD2 (7 bases). V was shortened by 0 bases and J by 5 bases, with 11 bases between the two germline ends. The length of the CDR3 is 15 residues. Germline V gives CDR1 SGHRS, CDR2 YFSETQ.

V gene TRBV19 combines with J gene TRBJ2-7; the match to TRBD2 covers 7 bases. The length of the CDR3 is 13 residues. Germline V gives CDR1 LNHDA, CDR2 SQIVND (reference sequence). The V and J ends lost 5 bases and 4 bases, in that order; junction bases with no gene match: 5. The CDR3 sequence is CASSGGRTYEQYF. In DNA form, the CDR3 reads TGTGCCAGTAGTGGCGGGAGAACATACGAGCAGTACTTC.

CDR3 in DNA: TGTGCCAGCAGCTTAGGGCCAGGGGATCCCTACGAGCAGTACTTC. Encoded protein: CASSLGPGDPYEQYF. The chain carries TRBV7-2 and TRBJ2-7, with D possibly TRBD1 on 6 matching bases. This CDR3 has 15 amino acids. CDR1 is SGHTA, CDR2 FQGNSA, per germline. V dropped 1 base and J dropped 2 bases, with 12 bases sitting between them.

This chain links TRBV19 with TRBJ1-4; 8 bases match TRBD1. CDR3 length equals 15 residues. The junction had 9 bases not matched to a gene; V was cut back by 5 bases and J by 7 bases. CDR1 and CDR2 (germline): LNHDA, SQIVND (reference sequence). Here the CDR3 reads CASSPLRTGTEKLFF. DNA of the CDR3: TGTGCCAGTAGTCCCCTCCGGACAGGGACTGAAAAACTGTTTTTT.

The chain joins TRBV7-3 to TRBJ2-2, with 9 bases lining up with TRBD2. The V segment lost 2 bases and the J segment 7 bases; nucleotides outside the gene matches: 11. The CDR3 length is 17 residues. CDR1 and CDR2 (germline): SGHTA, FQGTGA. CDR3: CASSLRGASGKVGELFF. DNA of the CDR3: TGTGCCAGCAGCTTACGCGGCGCTAGCGGGAAGGTCGGGGAGCTGTTTTTT.

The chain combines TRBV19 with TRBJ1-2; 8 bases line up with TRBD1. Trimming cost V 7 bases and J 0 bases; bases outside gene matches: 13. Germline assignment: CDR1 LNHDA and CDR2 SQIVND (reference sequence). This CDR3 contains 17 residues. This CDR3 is CASNNAAGGDPNYGYTF. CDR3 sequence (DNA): TGTGCCAGTAATAACGCAGCAGGGGGCGACCCTAACTATGGCTACACCTTC.

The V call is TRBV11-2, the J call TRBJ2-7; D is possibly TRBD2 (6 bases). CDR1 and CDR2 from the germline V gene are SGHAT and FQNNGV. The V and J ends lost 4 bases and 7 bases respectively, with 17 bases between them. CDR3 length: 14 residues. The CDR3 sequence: CASSSPRGLLEQYF. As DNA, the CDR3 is TGTGCCAGCAGCTCCCCCCGGGGACTGCTGGAGCAGTACTTC.

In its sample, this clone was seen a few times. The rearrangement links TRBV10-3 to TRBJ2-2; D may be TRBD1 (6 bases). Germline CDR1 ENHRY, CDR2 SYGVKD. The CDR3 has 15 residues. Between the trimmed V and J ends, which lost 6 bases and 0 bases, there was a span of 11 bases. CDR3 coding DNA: TGTGCCATCAGAGGCAGGGGAACGAACACCGGGGAGCTGTTTTTT. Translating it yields CAIRGRGTNTGELFF.

The CDR3 bases are TGTGCCAGCAGTGAAACAGCCGATGAGCAGTTCTTC. Encoded protein: CASSETADEQFF. The rearrangement joins TRBV6-1 to TRBJ2-1; D call uncertain. The V end was cut by 2 bases, the J end by 8 bases, with 7 bases between. The CDR3 is 12 residues long. Germline V gene sequence: CDR1 MNHNS, CDR2 SASEGT.

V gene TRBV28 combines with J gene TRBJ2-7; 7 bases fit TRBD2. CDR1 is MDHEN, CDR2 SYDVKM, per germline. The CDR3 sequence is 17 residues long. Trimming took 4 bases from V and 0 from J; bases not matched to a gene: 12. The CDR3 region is CASSWGVSGASSYEQYF. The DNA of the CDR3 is TGTGCCAGCAGTTGGGGAGTCAGCGGGGCTAGCTCCTACGAGCAGTACTTC.

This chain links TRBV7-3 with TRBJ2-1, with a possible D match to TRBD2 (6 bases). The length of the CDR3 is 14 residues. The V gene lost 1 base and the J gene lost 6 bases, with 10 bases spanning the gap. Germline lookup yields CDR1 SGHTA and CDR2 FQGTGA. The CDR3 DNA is TGTGCCAGCAGCTTAAGCGGGGTGGGCAATGAGCAGTTCTTC. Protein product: CASSLSGVGNEQFF. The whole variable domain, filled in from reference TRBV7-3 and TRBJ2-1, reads GAGVSQTPSNKVTEKGKYVELRCDPISGHTALYWYRQSLGQGPEFLIYFQGTGAADDSGLPNDRFFAVRPEGSVSTLKIQRTERGDSAVYLCASSLSGVGNEQFFGPGTRLTVL.

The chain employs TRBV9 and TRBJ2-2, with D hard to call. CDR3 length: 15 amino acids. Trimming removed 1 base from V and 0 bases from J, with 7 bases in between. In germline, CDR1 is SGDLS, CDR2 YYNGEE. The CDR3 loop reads CASSVSRANTGELFF. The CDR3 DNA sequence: TGTGCCAGCAGCGTATCACGGGCGAACACCGGGGAGCTGTTTTTT.

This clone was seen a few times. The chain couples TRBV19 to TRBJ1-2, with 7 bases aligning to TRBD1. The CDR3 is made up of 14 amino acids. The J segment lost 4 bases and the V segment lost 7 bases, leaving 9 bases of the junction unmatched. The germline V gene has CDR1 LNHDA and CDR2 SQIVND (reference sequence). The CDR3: CASTLDRESYGYTF. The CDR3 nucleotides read TGTGCCAGTACCCTTGACAGGGAAAGCTATGGCTACACCTTC.

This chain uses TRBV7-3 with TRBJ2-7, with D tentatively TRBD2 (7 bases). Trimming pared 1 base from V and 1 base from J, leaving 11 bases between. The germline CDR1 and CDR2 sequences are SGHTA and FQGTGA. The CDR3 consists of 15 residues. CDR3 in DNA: TGTGCCAGCAGCTTAAAGGGGGGGACATCCTACGAGCAGTACTTC. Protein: CASSLKGGTSYEQYF.

The CDR3 loop reads CAWSEGVGVNEQYF. The CDR3 DNA reads TGTGCCTGGAGCGAGGGGGTAGGTGTCAACGAGCAGTACTTC. The V and J genes are TRBV30 and TRBJ2-7; maybe TRBD1 (6 bases). Trimming removed 3 bases at V and 5 bases at J, with 17 bases between. This CDR3 contains 14 residues. From germline, CDR1 is GTSNPN and CDR2 SVGIG (reference sequence).

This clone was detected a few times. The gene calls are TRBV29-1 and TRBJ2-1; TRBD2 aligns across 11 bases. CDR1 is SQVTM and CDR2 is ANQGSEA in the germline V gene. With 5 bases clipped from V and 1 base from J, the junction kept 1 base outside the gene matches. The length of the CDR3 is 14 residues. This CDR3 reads CSVPSGRSYNEQFF. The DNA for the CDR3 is TGCAGCGTTCCTAGCGGGAGGTCCTACAATGAGCAGTTCTTC.

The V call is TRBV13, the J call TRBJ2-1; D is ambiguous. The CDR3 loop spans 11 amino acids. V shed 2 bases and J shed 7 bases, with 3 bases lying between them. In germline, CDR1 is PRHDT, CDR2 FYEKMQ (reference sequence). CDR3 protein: CASSLINEQFF. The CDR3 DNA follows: TGTGCCAGCAGCTTAATAAATGAGCAGTTCTTC.

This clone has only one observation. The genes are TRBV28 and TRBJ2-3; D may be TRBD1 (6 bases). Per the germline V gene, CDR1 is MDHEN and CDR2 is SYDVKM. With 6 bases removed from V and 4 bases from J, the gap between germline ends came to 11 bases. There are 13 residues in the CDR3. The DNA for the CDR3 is TGTGCCAGCAGAAGCACAGGGTCAGATACGCAGTATTTT. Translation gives CASRSTGSDTQYF.

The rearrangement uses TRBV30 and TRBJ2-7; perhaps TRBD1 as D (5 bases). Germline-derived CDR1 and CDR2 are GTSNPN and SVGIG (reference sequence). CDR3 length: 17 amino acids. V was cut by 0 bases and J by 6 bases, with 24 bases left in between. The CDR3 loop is CAWSVDFWGRVAAEQYF. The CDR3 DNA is TGTGCCTGGAGTGTAGATTTCTGGGGCAGGGTCGCGGCCGAGCAGTACTTC. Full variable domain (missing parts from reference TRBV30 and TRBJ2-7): SQTIHQWPATLVQPVGSPLSLECTVEGTSNPNLYWYRQAAGRGLQLLFYSVGIGQISSEVPQNLSASRPQDRQFILSSKKLLLSDSGFYLCAWSVDFWGRVAAEQYFGPGTRLTVT.

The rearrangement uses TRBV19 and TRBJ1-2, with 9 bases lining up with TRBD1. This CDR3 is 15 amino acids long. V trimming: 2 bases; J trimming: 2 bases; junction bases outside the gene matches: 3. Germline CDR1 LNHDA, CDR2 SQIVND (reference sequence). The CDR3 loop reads CASSITGTGNYGYTF. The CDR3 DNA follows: TGTGCCAGTAGTATAACCGGGACAGGGAACTATGGCTACACCTTC.

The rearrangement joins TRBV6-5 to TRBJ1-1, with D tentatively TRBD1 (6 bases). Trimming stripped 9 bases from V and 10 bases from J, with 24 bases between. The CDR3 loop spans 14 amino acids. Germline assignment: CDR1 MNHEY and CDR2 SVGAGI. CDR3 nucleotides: TGTGCCAGTATTACCCCCGGACAGCGCGGGTTAGCTTTCTTT. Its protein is CASITPGQRGLAFF.

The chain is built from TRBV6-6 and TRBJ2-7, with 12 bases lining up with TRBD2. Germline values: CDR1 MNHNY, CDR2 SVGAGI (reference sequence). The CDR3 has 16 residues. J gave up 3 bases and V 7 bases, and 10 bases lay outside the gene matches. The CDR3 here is CASKIRTSGIDYEQYF. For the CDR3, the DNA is TGTGCCAGCAAGATACGGACTAGCGGGATAGACTACGAGCAGTACTTC.

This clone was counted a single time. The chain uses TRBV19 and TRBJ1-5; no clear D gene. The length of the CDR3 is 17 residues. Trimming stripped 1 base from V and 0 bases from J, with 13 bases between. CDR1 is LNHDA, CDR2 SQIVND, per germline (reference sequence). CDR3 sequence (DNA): TGTGCCAGTAGTATAGCGTTGAGGAGAAATAGCAATCAGCCCCAGCATTTT. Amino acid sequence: CASSIALRRNSNQPQHF.

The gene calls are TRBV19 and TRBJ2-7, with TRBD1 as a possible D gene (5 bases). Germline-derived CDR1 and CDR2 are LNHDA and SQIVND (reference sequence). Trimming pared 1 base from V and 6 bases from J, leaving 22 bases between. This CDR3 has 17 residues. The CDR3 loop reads CASSIVPRQGSSFEQYF. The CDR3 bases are TGTGCCAGTAGTATAGTGCCCCGGCAGGGTTCCTCTTTCGAGCAGTACTTC.